This is a list of T cell receptor beta chains from one sample in a study of blood T cell repertoires in COVID-19. Clones were read by immunoSEQ multiplex PCR, and TCRdb kept only the in-frame ones, dropping some. The sample records about 350,000 clones, about nine tenths being singletons. What was sequenced was peripheral blood. The source of these receptors is a woman in her 70s with COVID-19, enrolled during active disease. Each CDR3 is given with its conserved first and last residue. The D gene is left open where the match is weak. Some rows have no size entry. The others give once, few or many, or a class for an expanded clone.

D gene: TRBD1
V gene: TRBV24-1
clone size: NA
J gene: TRBJ1-1
CDR3 protein: CATQEKYRQGAKNTEAFF
CDR3 DNA: TGTGCCACCCAAGAAAAATATAGACAGGGGGCAAAGAACACTGAAGCTTTCTTT

D gene: NA
V gene: TRBV28
clone size: NA
J gene: TRBJ1-1
CDR3 protein: CASSQPTGLGFF
CDR3 DNA: TGTGCCAGCAGCCAACCAACAGGGCTGGGGTTCTTT

D gene: TRBD1
V gene: TRBV5-1
clone size: NA
J gene: TRBJ2-3
CDR3 protein: CASSSHRDRGTDTQYF
CDR3 DNA: TGCGCCAGCAGCTCCCACCGGGACAGGGGGACAGATACGCAGTATTTT

D gene: NA
V gene: TRBV27
clone size: NA
J gene: TRBJ2-7
CDR3 protein: CASSPGTPYEQYF
CDR3 DNA: TGTGCCAGCAGTCCGGGGACACCTTACGAGCAGTACTTC

D gene: NA
V gene: TRBV2
clone size: NA
J gene: TRBJ2-5
CDR3 protein: CASSGGGGTETQYF
CDR3 DNA: TGTGCCAGCAGTGGAGGGGGGGGCACCGAGACCCAGTACTTC

D gene: TRBD1
V gene: TRBV24-1
clone size: NA
J gene: TRBJ2-7
CDR3 protein: CATSDCRDRGAYEQYF
CDR3 DNA: TGTGCCACCAGTGATTGCCGGGACAGGGGGGCCTACGAGCAGTACTTC

D gene: TRBD1
V gene: TRBV5-8
clone size: once
J gene: TRBJ2-7
CDR3 protein: CASSLAGQSYEQYF
CDR3 DNA: TGTGCCAGCAGCTTGGCGGGACAGTCCTACGAGCAGTACTTC

D gene: NA
V gene: TRBV12-5
clone size: NA
J gene: TRBJ1-6
CDR3 protein: CASGQGKSPLHF
CDR3 DNA: TGTGCTAGTGGCCAGGGGAAATCACCCCTCCACTTT

D gene: TRBD1
V gene: TRBV13
clone size: NA
J gene: TRBJ1-1
CDR3 protein: CASSSRQGASTEAFF
CDR3 DNA: TGTGCCAGCAGTTCACGACAGGGGGCGAGCACTGAAGCTTTCTTT

D gene: TRBD1
V gene: TRBV5-6
clone size: NA
J gene: TRBJ1-6
CDR3 protein: CASSLRTGSRNSPLHF
CDR3 DNA: TGTGCCAGCAGCTTGAGGACAGGGTCTCGCAACTCACCCCTCCACTTT

D gene: TRBD1
V gene: TRBV29-1
clone size: NA
J gene: TRBJ2-5
CDR3 protein: CSVGRDSQETQYF
CDR3 DNA: TGCAGCGTCGGCAGGGACAGCCAAGAGACCCAGTACTTC

D gene: NA
V gene: TRBV23-1
clone size: NA
J gene: TRBJ2-7
CDR3 protein: CASRNLQNRGGVEQYF
CDR3 DNA: TGCGCCAGCAGGAACCTACAAAACAGGGGCGGGGTGGAGCAGTACTTC

D gene: TRBD2
V gene: TRBV5-4
clone size: NA
J gene: TRBJ2-5
CDR3 protein: CASSAGTSYQETQYF
CDR3 DNA: TGTGCCAGCAGTGCCGGGACTAGCTATCAAGAGACCCAGTACTTC

D gene: NA
V gene: TRBV18
clone size: NA
J gene: TRBJ2-5
CDR3 protein: CASSPEETQYF
CDR3 DNA: TGTGCCAGCTCACCAGAGGAGACCCAGTACTTC

D gene: TRBD1
V gene: TRBV27
clone size: NA
J gene: TRBJ1-4
CDR3 protein: CASRRQGAGEKLFF
CDR3 DNA: TGTGCCAGCAGACGTCAGGGGGCAGGGGAAAAACTGTTTTTT

D gene: NA
V gene: TRBV10-1
clone size: few
J gene: TRBJ2-7
CDR3 protein: CASSVGQGEQYF
CDR3 DNA: TGCGCCAGCAGTGTAGGGCAGGGCGAGCAGTACTTC

D gene: TRBD1
V gene: TRBV12-3/TRBV12-4
clone size: NA
J gene: TRBJ1-1
CDR3 protein: CASSSGGSEAFF
CDR3 DNA: TGTGCCAGCAGTTCAGGGGGCTCTGAAGCTTTCTTT

D gene: NA
V gene: TRBV21-1
clone size: NA
J gene: TRBJ2-7
CDR3 protein: CASSLWATGTASYEQYF
CDR3 DNA: NA

D gene: NA
V gene: TRBV6-1
clone size: NA
J gene: TRBJ1-1
CDR3 protein: CASSEAQGGTEAFF
CDR3 DNA: TGTGCCAGCAGTGAAGCCCAGGGAGGGACTGAAGCTTTCTTT

D gene: TRBD1
V gene: TRBV11-1
clone size: once
J gene: TRBJ1-1
CDR3 protein: CASSRHPDRVSPGAFF
CDR3 DNA: TGTGCCAGCAGCCGACATCCGGACAGGGTTTCCCCCGGAGCTTTCTTT

D gene: NA
V gene: TRBV19
clone size: NA
J gene: TRBJ1-1
CDR3 protein: CASSIEGRGTEAFF
CDR3 DNA: TGTGCCAGTAGTATAGAAGGCAGAGGGACTGAAGCTTTCTTT

D gene: TRBD1
V gene: TRBV7-2
clone size: few
J gene: TRBJ1-3
CDR3 protein: CASSMDRGNTIYF
CDR3 DNA: TGTGCCAGCAGCATGGACAGGGGAAACACCATATATTTT

D gene: NA
V gene: TRBV30
clone size: once
J gene: TRBJ1-4
CDR3 protein: CAWSPGGINEKLFF
CDR3 DNA: TGTGCCTGGAGCCCGGGGGGTATAAATGAAAAACTGTTTTTT

D gene: TRBD1
V gene: TRBV27
clone size: NA
J gene: TRBJ1-4
CDR3 protein: CASSAQGATNEKLFF
CDR3 DNA: TGTGCCAGCAGTGCCCAGGGGGCAACTAATGAAAAACTGTTTTTT

D gene: TRBD1
V gene: TRBV5-1
clone size: NA
J gene: TRBJ1-1
CDR3 protein: CASSPGTGKGNTEAFF
CDR3 DNA: TGCGCCAGCAGCCCCGGGACAGGTAAGGGGAACACTGAAGCTTTCTTT

D gene: NA
V gene: TRBV7-2
clone size: NA
J gene: TRBJ1-6
CDR3 protein: CASSFRGNSPLHF
CDR3 DNA: TGTGCCAGCAGCTTCCGGGGAAATTCACCCCTCCACTTT

D gene: TRBD1
V gene: TRBV10-2
clone size: NA
J gene: TRBJ1-6
CDR3 protein: CASSEGTGVGSGNSPLHF
CDR3 DNA: TGCGCCAGCAGTGAAGGGACAGGGGTAGGATCAGGGAATTCACCCCTCCACTTT

D gene: TRBD1
V gene: TRBV30
clone size: NA
J gene: TRBJ1-2
CDR3 protein: CAWTKTGTVYVYTF
CDR3 DNA: TGTGCCTGGACCAAAACCGGGACAGTTTACGTCTACACCTTC

D gene: NA
V gene: TRBV19
clone size: few
J gene: TRBJ1-2
CDR3 protein: CASSIAPGDYGYTF
CDR3 DNA: TGTGCCAGTAGTATAGCCCCCGGGGACTATGGCTACACCTTC

D gene: NA
V gene: TRBV5-1
clone size: NA
J gene: TRBJ1-1
CDR3 protein: CASSSLAPRVNTEAFF
CDR3 DNA: TGCGCCAGCAGCTCCCTTGCCCCCAGGGTGAACACTGAAGCTTTCTTT

D gene: TRBD2
V gene: TRBV7-2
clone size: NA
J gene: TRBJ2-3
CDR3 protein: CASCFAGGARDTQYF
CDR3 DNA: TGTGCCAGCTGCTTCGCCGGGGGGGCCAGAGATACGCAGTATTTT

D gene: TRBD1
V gene: TRBV29-1
clone size: NA
J gene: TRBJ2-1
CDR3 protein: CSVEPGTGDAYNEQFF
CDR3 DNA: TGCAGCGTGGAGCCCGGGACAGGGGACGCCTACAATGAGCAGTTCTTC

D gene: NA
V gene: TRBV5-4
clone size: NA
J gene: TRBJ2-7
CDR3 protein: CASSSEFERVEQYF
CDR3 DNA: TGTGCCAGCAGTTCCGAGTTCGAGAGGGTAGAGCAGTACTTC

D gene: NA
V gene: TRBV6-6
clone size: NA
J gene: TRBJ2-7
CDR3 protein: CASRGTASYEQYF
CDR3 DNA: TGTGCCAGCAGGGGGACTGCCTCCTACGAGCAGTACTTC

D gene: TRBD1
V gene: TRBV19
clone size: NA
J gene: TRBJ1-2
CDR3 protein: CASSIDVRQGRGYTF
CDR3 DNA: TGTGCCAGTAGTATAGATGTACGACAGGGTAGAGGCTACACCTTC

D gene: NA
V gene: TRBV10-3
clone size: NA
J gene: TRBJ1-5
CDR3 protein: CAISESAGNQPQHF
CDR3 DNA: TGTGCCATCAGTGAGTCTGCAGGGAATCAGCCCCAGCATTTT

D gene: NA
V gene: TRBV12-3/TRBV12-4
clone size: NA
J gene: TRBJ1-1
CDR3 protein: CASSPLYTEAFF
CDR3 DNA: TGTGCCAGCAGTCCCCTCTACACTGAAGCTTTCTTT

D gene: NA
V gene: TRBV6-5
clone size: NA
J gene: TRBJ2-7
CDR3 protein: CASRATSREQYF
CDR3 DNA: TGTGCCAGCCGCGCCACCTCTAGGGAGCAGTACTTC

D gene: TRBD1
V gene: TRBV28
clone size: NA
J gene: TRBJ1-2
CDR3 protein: CASSLSQHQGAFYGYTF
CDR3 DNA: TGTGCCAGCAGTCTGTCACAACACCAGGGGGCTTTCTATGGCTACACCTTC

D gene: NA
V gene: TRBV19
clone size: NA
J gene: TRBJ2-1
CDR3 protein: CASSNAGGSNEQFF
CDR3 DNA: TGTGCCAGTAGTAATGCGGGTGGGAGCAATGAGCAGTTCTTC

D gene: TRBD2
V gene: TRBV4-3
clone size: NA
J gene: TRBJ2-3
CDR3 protein: CASSQVSGTSGFTDTQYF
CDR3 DNA: TGCGCCAGCAGCCAAGTATCCGGGACTAGCGGTTTCACAGATACGCAGTATTTT

D gene: TRBD1
V gene: TRBV6-1
clone size: NA
J gene: TRBJ2-2
CDR3 protein: CASSEKTGTGELFF
CDR3 DNA: TGTGCCAGCAGTGAAAAGACAGGGACCGGGGAGCTGTTTTTT

D gene: NA
V gene: TRBV5-1
clone size: NA
J gene: TRBJ1-2
CDR3 protein: CASSSNRDGYTF
CDR3 DNA: TGCGCCAGCAGCTCCAACAGGGACGGCTACACCTTC

D gene: TRBD1
V gene: TRBV7-9
clone size: NA
J gene: TRBJ1-4
CDR3 protein: CASSFGQGEKLFF
CDR3 DNA: TGTGCCAGCAGCTTCGGACAGGGCGAAAAACTGTTTTTT

D gene: NA
V gene: TRBV7-2
clone size: NA
J gene: TRBJ1-1
CDR3 protein: CASSWQQVNTEAFF
CDR3 DNA: TGTGCCAGCAGCTGGCAACAGGTGAACACTGAAGCTTTCTTT

D gene: NA
V gene: TRBV6-5
clone size: NA
J gene: TRBJ1-1
CDR3 protein: CASSYSWSGEAFF
CDR3 DNA: TGTGCCAGCAGTTACTCTTGGAGCGGTGAAGCTTTCTTT

D gene: NA
V gene: TRBV6-6
clone size: NA
J gene: TRBJ1-1
CDR3 protein: CASSYADSDTEAFF
CDR3 DNA: TGTGCCAGCAGTTACGCGGACAGCGACACTGAAGCTTTCTTT

D gene: TRBD1
V gene: TRBV5-1
clone size: NA
J gene: TRBJ2-7
CDR3 protein: CASSLDRGRPYEQYF
CDR3 DNA: TGCGCCAGCAGCTTGGACAGGGGGCGGCCCTACGAGCAGTACTTC

D gene: TRBD1
V gene: TRBV5-1
clone size: few
J gene: TRBJ1-1
CDR3 protein: CASSQGQTNTEAFF
CDR3 DNA: TGCGCCAGCAGCCAGGGACAGACTAACACTGAAGCTTTCTTT

D gene: TRBD2
V gene: TRBV3-1/TRBV3-2
clone size: NA
J gene: TRBJ2-3
CDR3 protein: CASSPTSGSPNTQYF
CDR3 DNA: TGTGCCAGCAGCCCCACTAGCGGGTCCCCCAATACGCAGTATTTT

D gene: TRBD2
V gene: TRBV2
clone size: once
J gene: TRBJ2-1
CDR3 protein: CAISGGADEQFF
CDR3 DNA: TGTGCCATTAGCGGGGGGGCCGATGAGCAGTTCTTC